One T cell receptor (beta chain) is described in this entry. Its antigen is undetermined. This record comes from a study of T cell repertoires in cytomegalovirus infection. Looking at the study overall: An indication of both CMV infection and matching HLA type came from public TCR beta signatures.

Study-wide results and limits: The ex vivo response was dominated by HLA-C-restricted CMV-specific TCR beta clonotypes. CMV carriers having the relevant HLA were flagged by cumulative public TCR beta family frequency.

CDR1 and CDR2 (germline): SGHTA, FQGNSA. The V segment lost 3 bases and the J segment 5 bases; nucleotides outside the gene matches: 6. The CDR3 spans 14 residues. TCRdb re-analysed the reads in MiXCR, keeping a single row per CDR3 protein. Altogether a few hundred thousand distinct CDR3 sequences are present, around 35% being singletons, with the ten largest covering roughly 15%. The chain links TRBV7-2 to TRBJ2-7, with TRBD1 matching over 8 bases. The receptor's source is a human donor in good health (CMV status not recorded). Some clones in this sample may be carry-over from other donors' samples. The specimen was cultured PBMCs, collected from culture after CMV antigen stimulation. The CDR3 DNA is TGTGCCAGCAGCTTCGGGACAGGCCTCGACGAGCAGTACTTC. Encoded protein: CASSFGTGLDEQYF. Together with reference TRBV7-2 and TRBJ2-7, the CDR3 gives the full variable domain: GAGVSQSPSNKVTEKGKDVELRCDPISGHTALYWYRQSLGQGLEFLIYFQGNSAPDKSGLPSDRFSAERTGGSVSTLTIQRTQQEDSAVYLCASSFGTGLDEQYFGPGTRLTVT.